Shown below are 2 T cell receptor beta chains from a single sample sequenced in a study of PD-1 blockade in mismatch repair-deficient tumors. The assay was immunoSEQ multiplex PCR, and TCRdb's table has in-frame clones only and misses some. This sample has more than 95,000 clones, with 70% to 90% found just once. The sequences come from peripheral blood, collected 44 weeks after starting pembrolizumab. Source of these receptors: an adult with mismatch repair-deficient cancer.

The gene calls are TRBV11-2 and TRBJ2-1, with 10 bases fitting TRBD2. The CDR3 covers 17 residues. Per germline, CDR1 SGHAT and CDR2 FQNNGV. The trim removed 5 bases at V and 4 bases at J, leaving 11 bases unmatched. CDR3 region: CASSLVAGGLNYNEQFF. CDR3 nucleotide sequence: TGTGCCAGCAGCCTCGTAGCGGGAGGCTTAAATTACAATGAGCAGTTCTTC.

The V gene is TRBV28, the J gene TRBJ2-2; no reliable D call. Trimming cost V 2 bases and J 6 bases, with 13 bases left between them. Looked up from germline, CDR1 is MDHEN and CDR2 is SYDVKM. CDR3 length: 15 amino acids. CDR3 amino acids: CASSLRVKGSGELFF. The CDR3 DNA reads TGTGCCAGCAGTTTAAGAGTCAAGGGCTCCGGGGAGCTGTTTTTT.